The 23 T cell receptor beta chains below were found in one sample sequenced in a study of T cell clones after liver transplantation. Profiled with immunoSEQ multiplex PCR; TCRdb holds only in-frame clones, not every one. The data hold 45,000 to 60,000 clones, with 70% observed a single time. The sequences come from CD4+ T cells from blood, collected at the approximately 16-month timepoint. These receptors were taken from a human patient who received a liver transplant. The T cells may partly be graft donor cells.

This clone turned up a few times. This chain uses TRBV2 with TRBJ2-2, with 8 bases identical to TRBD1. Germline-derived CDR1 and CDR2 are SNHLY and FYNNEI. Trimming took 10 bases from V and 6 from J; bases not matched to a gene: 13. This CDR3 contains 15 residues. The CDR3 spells CATSEQGAGAGELFF. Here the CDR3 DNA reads TGTGCCACATCAGAGCAGGGGGCAGGGGCCGGGGAGCTGTTTTTT.

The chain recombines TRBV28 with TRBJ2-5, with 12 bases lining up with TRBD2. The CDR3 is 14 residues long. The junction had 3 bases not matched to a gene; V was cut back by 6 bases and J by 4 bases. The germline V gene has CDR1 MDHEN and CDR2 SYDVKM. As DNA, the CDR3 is TGTGCCAGCAGAGAGACTAGCGGGAGAGAGACCCAGTACTTC. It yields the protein CASRETSGRETQYF.

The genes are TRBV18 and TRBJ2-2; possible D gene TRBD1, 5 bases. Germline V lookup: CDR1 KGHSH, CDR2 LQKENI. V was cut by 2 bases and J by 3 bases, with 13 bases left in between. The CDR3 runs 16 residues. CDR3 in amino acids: CASSPSWQGYTGELFF. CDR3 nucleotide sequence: TGTGCCAGCTCACCAAGTTGGCAGGGATACACCGGGGAGCTGTTTTTT.

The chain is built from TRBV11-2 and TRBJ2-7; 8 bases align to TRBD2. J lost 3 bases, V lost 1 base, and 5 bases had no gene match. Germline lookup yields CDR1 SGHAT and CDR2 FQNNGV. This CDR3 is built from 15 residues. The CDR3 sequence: CASSLGRGAYYEQYF. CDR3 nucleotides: TGTGCCAGCAGCTTAGGGCGGGGGGCTTACTACGAGCAGTACTTC.

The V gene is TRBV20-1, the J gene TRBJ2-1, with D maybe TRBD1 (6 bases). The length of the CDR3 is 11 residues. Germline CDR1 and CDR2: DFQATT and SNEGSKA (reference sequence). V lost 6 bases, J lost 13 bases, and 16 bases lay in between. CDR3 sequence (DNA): TGCAGTGCAACCGGACAGAAAAATCAGTTCTTC. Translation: CSATGQKNQFF.

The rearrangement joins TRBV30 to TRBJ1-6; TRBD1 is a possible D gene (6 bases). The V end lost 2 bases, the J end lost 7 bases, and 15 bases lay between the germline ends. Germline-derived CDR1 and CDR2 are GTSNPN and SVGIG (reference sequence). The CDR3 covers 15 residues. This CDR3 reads CAWSILTGLNSPLHF. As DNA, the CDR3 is TGTGCCTGGAGTATACTGACAGGACTGAATTCACCCCTCCACTTT. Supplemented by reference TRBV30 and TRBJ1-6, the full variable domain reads SQTIHQWPATLVQPVGSPLSLECTVEGTSNPNLYWYRQAAGRGLQLLFYSVGIGQISSEVPQNLSASRPQDRQFILSSKKLLLSDSGFYLCAWSILTGLNSPLHFGNGTRLTVT.

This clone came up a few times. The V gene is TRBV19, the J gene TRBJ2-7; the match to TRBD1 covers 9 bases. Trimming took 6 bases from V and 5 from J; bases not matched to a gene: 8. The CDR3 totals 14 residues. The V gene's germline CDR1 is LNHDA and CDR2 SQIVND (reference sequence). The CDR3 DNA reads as TGTGCCAGTAGCGATAAACAGGGGGCCCACGAGCAGTACTTC. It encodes CASSDKQGAHEQYF. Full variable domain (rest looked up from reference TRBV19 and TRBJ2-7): DGGITQSPKYLFRKEGQNVTLSCEQNLNHDAMYWYRQDPGQGLRLIYYSQIVNDFQKGDIAEGYSVSREKKESFPLTVTSAQKNPTAFYLCASSDKQGAHEQYFGPGTRLTVT.

CDR3 sequence reads: CASSPQKVGYTF. The CDR3 coding sequence is TGTGCCAGCAGCCCCCAGAAGGTTGGCTACACCTTC. The chain has TRBV28 and TRBJ1-2; D gene unclear. V was pared by 6 bases and J by 7 bases, with 12 bases between. The CDR3 extends over 12 amino acids. Germline CDR1 is MDHEN and CDR2 is SYDVKM.

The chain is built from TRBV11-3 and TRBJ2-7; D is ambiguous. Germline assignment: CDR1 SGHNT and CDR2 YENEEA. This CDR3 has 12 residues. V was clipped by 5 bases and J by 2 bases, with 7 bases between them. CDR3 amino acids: CASSDGTYEQYF. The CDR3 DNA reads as TGTGCCAGCAGCGACGGAACCTACGAGCAGTACTTC.

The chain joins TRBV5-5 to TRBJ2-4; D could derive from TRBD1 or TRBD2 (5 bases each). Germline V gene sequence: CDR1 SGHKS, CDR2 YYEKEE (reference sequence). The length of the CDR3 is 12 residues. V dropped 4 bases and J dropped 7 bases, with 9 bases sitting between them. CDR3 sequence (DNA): TGTGCCAGCAGCCAAGGGACCAACATTCAGTACTTC. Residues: CASSQGTNIQYF. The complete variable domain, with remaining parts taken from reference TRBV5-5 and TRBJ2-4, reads DAGVTQSPTHLIKTRGQQVTLRCSPISGHKSVSWYQQVLGQGPQFIFQYYEKEERGRGNFPDRFSARQFPNYSSELNVNALLLGDSALYLCASSQGTNIQYFGAGTRLSVL.

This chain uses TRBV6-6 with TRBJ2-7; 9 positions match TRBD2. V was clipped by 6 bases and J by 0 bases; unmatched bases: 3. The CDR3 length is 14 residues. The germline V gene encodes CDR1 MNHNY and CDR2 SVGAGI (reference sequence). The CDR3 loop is CASRRTSVSYEQYF. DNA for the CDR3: TGTGCCAGCAGGCGGACTAGCGTCTCCTACGAGCAGTACTTC.

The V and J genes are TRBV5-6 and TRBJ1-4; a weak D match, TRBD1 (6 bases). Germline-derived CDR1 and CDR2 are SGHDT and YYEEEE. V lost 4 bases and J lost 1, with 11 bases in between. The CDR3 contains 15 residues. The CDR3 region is CASSKTGRTNEKLFF. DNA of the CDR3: TGTGCCAGCAGCAAAACAGGGCGAACTAATGAAAAACTGTTTTTT.

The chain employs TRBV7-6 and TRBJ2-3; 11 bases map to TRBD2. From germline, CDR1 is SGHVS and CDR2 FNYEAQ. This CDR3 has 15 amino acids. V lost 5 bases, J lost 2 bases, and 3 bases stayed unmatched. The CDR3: CASSPSGGTTDTQYF. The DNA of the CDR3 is TGTGCCAGCAGCCCTAGCGGGGGGACCACAGATACGCAGTATTTT.

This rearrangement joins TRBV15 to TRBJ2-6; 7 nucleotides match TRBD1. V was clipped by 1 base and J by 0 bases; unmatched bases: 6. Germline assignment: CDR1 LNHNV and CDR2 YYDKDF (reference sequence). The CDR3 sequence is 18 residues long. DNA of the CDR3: TGTGCCACCAGCAGAGCGGGACAGAGAAGCTCTGGGGCCAACGTCCTGACTTTC. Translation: CATSRAGQRSSGANVLTF.

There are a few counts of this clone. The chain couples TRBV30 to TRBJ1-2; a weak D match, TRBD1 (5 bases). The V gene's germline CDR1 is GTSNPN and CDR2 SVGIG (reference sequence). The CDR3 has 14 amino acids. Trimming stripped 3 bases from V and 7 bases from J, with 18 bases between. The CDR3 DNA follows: TGTGCCTGGAGCCCCCCGGGGGTACAGTTTGGCTACACCTTC. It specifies CAWSPPGVQFGYTF. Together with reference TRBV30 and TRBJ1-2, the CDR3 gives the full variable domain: SQTIHQWPATLVQPVGSPLSLECTVEGTSNPNLYWYRQAAGRGLQLLFYSVGIGQISSEVPQNLSASRPQDRQFILSSKKLLLSDSGFYLCAWSPPGVQFGYTFGSGTRLTVV.

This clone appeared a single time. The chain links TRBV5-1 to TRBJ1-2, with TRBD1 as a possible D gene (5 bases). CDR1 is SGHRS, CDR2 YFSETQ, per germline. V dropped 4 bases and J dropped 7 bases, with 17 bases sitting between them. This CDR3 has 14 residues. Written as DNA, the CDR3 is TGCGCCAGCAGCATCCAGGGTTCCGAGGCTGGCTACACCTTC. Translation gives CASSIQGSEAGYTF.

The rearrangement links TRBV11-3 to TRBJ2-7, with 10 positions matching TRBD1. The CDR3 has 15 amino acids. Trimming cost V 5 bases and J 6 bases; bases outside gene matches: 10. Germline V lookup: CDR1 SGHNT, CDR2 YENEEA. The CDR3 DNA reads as TGTGCCAGCAGCCAAGGTGGGACAGGGGCCCTCGAGCAGTACTTC. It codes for CASSQGGTGALEQYF.

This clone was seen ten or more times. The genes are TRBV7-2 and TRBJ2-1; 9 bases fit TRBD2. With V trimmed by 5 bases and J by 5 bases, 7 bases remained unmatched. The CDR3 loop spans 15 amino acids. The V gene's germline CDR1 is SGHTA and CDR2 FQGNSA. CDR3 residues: CASSPWREGNNEQFF. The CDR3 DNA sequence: TGTGCCAGCAGCCCTTGGCGGGAGGGGAACAATGAGCAGTTCTTC.

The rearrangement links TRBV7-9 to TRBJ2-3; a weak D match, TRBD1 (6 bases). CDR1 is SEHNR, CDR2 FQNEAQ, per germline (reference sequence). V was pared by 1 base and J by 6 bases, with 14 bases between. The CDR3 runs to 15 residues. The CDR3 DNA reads TGTGCCAGCAGCTTAGGGGCAGGGGTGGTGGATACGCAGTATTTT. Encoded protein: CASSLGAGVVDTQYF.

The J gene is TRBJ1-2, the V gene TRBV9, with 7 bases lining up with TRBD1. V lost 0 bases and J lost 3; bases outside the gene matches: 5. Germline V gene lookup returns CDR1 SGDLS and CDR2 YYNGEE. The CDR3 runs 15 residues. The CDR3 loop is CASSVVGDSYYGYTF. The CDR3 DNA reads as TGTGCCAGCAGCGTAGTGGGGGACAGCTACTATGGCTACACCTTC.

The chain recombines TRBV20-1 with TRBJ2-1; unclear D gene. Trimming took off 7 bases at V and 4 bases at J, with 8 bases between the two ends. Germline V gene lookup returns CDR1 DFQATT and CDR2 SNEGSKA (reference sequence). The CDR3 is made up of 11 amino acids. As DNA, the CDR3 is TGCAGTGGACTTAAATACAATGAGCAGTTCTTC. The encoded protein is CSGLKYNEQFF.

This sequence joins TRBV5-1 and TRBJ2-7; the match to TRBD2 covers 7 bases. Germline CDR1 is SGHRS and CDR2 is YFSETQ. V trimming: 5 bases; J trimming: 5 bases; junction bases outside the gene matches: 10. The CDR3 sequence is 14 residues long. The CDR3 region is CASSWGGTPDEQYF. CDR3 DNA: TGCGCCAGCAGTTGGGGGGGAACGCCCGACGAGCAGTACTTC.

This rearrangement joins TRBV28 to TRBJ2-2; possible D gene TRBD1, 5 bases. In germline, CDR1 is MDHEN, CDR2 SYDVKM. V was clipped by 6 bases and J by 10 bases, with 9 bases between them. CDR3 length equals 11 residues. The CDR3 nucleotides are TGTGCCAGCAGCCCCGGACAGGAGCTGTTTTTT. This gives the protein CASSPGQELFF.